The clone carrying this TCR beta chain was found once. This record comes from a study of CD4+ T cells in melanoma. The repertoire was sequenced with immunoSEQ multiplex PCR; TCRdb's copy has only in-frame clones and lacks some. The sample records around 110,000 clones, about 90% being singletons. CDR1 SGHTA and CDR2 FQGNSA come from the germline V gene. This CDR3 spans 14 amino acids. The J segment lost 7 bases and the V segment lost 5 bases, leaving 8 bases of the junction unmatched. The TCR sequence derives from a human donor with melanoma. The rearrangement joins TRBV7-2 to TRBJ2-1, with 7 bases identical to TRBD2. Sequenced material: peripheral blood. In DNA, the CDR3 is TGTGCCAGCAGCCAGACGGGGGGTTGGAATGAGCAGTTCTTC. Protein sequence: CASSQTGGWNEQFF.